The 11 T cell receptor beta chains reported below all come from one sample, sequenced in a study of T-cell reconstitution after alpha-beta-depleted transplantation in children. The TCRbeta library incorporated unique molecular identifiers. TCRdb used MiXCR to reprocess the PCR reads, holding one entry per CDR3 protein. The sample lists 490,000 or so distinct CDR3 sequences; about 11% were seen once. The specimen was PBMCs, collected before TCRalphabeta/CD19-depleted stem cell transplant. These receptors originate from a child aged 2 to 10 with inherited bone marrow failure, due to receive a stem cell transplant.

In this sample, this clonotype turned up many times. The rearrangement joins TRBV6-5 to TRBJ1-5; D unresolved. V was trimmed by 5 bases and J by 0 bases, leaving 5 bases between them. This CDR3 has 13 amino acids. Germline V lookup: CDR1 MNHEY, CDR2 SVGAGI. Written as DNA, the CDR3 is TGTGCCAGCAGTACTAATAGCAATCAGCCCCAGCATTTT. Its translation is CASSTNSNQPQHF.

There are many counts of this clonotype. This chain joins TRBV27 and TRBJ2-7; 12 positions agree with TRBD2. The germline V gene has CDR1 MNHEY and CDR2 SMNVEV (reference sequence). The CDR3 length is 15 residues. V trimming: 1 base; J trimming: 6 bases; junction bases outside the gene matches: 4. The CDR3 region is CASSLWSSGRGEQYF. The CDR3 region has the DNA TGTGCCAGCAGTTTATGGTCTAGCGGGAGGGGCGAGCAGTACTTC.

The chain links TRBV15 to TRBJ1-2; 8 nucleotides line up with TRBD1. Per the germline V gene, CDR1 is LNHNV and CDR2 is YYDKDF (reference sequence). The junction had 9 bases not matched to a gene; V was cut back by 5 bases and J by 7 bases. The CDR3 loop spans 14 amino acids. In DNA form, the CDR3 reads TGTGCCACCAGCGGCCGGACAGGGCCCGTTGGCTACACCTTC. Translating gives CATSGRTGPVGYTF.

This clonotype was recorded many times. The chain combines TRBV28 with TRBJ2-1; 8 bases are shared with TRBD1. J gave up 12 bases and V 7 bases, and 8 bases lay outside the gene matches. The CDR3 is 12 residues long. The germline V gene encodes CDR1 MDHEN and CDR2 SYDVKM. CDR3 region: CASNQPGTGQFF. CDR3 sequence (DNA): TGTGCCAGCAACCAACCCGGGACAGGGCAGTTCTTC.

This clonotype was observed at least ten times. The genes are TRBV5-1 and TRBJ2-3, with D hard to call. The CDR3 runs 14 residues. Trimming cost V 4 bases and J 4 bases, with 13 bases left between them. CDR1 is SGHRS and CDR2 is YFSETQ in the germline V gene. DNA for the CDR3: TGCGCCAGCAGCCCAGGAAAGGGCGCAGATACGCAGTATTTT. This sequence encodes CASSPGKGADTQYF. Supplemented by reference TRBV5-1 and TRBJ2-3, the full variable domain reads KAGVTQTPRYLIKTRGQQVTLSCSPISGHRSVSWYQQTPGQGLQFLFEYFSETQRNKGNFPGRFSGRQFSNSRSEMNVSTLELGDSALYLCASSPGKGADTQYFGPGTRLTVL.

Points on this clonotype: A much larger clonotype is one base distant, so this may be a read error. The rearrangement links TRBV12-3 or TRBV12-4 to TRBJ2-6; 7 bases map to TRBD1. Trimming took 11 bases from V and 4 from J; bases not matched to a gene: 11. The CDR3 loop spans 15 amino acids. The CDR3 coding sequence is TGTGCCCGCACTCCCACAGGGGCAGGGGCCAACGTCCTGACTTTC. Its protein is CARTPTGAGANVLTF.

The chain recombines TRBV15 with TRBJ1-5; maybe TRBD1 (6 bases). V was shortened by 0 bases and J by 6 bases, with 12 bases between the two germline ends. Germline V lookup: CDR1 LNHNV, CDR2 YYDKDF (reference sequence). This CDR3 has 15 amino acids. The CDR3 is CATSRDRGGTQPQHF. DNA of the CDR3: TGTGCCACCAGCAGAGATCGGGGGGGCACTCAGCCCCAGCATTTT.

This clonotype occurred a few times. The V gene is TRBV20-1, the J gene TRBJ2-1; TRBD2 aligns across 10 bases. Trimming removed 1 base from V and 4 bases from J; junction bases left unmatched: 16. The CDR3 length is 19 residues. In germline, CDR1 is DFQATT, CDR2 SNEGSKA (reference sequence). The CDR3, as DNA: TGCAGTGCTAGAGTAGCTGGGGTAGCGGGAGGATCACTTTACAATGAGCAGTTCTTC. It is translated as CSARVAGVAGGSLYNEQFF.

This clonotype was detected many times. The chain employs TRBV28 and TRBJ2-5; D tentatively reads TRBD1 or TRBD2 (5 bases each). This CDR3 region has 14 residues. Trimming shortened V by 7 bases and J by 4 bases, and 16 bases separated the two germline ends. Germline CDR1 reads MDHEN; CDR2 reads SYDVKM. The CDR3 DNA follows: TGTGCCAGCAACTACGGGGCACCCGTAGAGACCCAGTACTTC. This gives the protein CASNYGAPVETQYF.

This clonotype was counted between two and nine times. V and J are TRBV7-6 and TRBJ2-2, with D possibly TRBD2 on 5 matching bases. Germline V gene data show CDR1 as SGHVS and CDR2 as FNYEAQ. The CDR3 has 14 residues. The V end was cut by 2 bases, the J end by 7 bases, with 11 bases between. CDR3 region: CASSLSLAVGELFF. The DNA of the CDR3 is TGTGCCAGCAGCTTATCGCTAGCTGTCGGGGAGCTGTTTTTT.

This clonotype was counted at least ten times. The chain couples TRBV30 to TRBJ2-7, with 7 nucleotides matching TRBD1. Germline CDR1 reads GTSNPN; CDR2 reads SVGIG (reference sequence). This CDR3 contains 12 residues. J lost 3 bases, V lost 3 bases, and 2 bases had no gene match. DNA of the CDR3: TGTGCCTGGAGCGGGGACAGCTACGAGCAGTACTTC. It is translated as CAWSGDSYEQYF.